A single sample is the source of the 3 T cell receptor beta chains below, sequenced in a study of T cells in Graves' hyperthyroidism and ophthalmopathy. Amplification of TCR beta CDR3 regions used RNA as the template. The HTBI set primed first-round TCR CDR3 RT-PCR. TCRdb reprocessed the multiplex PCR reads with MiXCR, giving one entry per CDR3 protein. Altogether about 840,000 distinct CDR3 sequences are present, around 38% being singletons, with the ten largest covering 8% to 9%. The sequenced material came from blood. These receptors came from a man aged 18 to 29 with Graves' hyperthyroidism.

The V call is TRBV10-3, the J call TRBJ1-1; 7 bases map to TRBD1. The ends lost 4 bases at V and 6 bases at J; junction bases unmatched: 8. The CDR3 covers 14 residues. Germline CDR1 reads ENHRY; CDR2 reads SYGVKD. CDR3 nucleotide sequence: TGTGCCATCAGTGGACAGGAGGGGGCACCTGAAGCTTTCTTT. It is translated as CAISGQEGAPEAFF.

As to this clonotype: Sequence at one end of the junction differs from germline and may be a read error. The V and J genes are TRBV2 and TRBJ2-2, with a possible D match to TRBD2 (5 bases). Germline V lookup: CDR1 SNHLY, CDR2 FYNNEI. The CDR3 is made up of 12 amino acids. The CDR3 protein is CASSPLPGELLF. For the CDR3, the DNA is TGTGCCAGCAGCCCCCTCCCCGGGGAGCTGCTTTTT.

This clonotype was counted between two and nine times. V usage is TRBV19 and J usage is TRBJ1-5; a weak D match, TRBD1 (5 bases). This CDR3 region has 18 residues. V was pared by 3 bases and J by 2 bases, with 20 bases between. The V gene's germline CDR1 is LNHDA and CDR2 SQIVND (reference sequence). The CDR3 sequence: CASSMSAQARSRNQPQHF. In DNA, the CDR3 is TGTGCCAGTAGTATGTCGGCACAGGCCCGCAGTCGCAATCAGCCCCAGCATTTT.